Following are 16 T cell receptor beta chains from one sample sequenced in a study of blood T cells in healthy people across ages (dated by TCRdb to the mid-2010s). The library was obtained by 5' RACE. Sequencing was carried out with an Illumina HiSeq 2500. A second PCR of roughly 7 to 12 cycles was run with a J-beta primer mix and a sample-barcoded 5' primer. TCRdb cleaned the public reads at Q25 with fastp, built clones with MiXCR and kept in-frame beta chains. Merged by CDR3 protein, the rows form single entries marked with the most common genes and DNA. For this sample there are 700,000 to 950,000 distinct CDR3 sequences; 58% appear just once. The top ten hold approximately 20% of the sample. Sequencing was carried out using blood. The receptors originated from a man younger than 40 in good health.

This clonotype occurred a few times. The chain's CDR3 is CSVEDREDNEQFF. DNA of the CDR3: TGCAGCGTTGAAGATCGAGAGGACAATGAGCAGTTCTTC. V and J are TRBV29-1 and TRBJ2-1, with D hard to call. Per germline, CDR1 SQVTM and CDR2 ANQGSEA. The CDR3 consists of 13 residues. With 0 bases removed from V and 5 bases from J, the gap between germline ends came to 8 bases.

The chain uses TRBV5-1 and TRBJ1-2, with TRBD1 matching over 7 bases. Trimming at V came to 4 bases and at J to 2 bases, leaving 5 bases not matched to a gene. CDR1 is SGHRS, CDR2 YFSETQ, per germline. CDR3 size: 14 residues. The CDR3 protein is CASSREQGNYGYTF. Written as DNA, the CDR3 is TGCGCCAGCAGCCGGGAACAGGGGAACTATGGCTACACCTTC. Filled out from reference TRBV5-1 and TRBJ1-2, the complete variable domain reads KAGVTQTPRYLIKTRGQQVTLSCSPISGHRSVSWYQQTPGQGLQFLFEYFSETQRNKGNFPGRFSGRQFSNSRSEMNVSTLELGDSALYLCASSREQGNYGYTFGSGTRLTVV.

The chain uses TRBV7-9 and TRBJ1-6, with unresolved D. Between the trimmed V and J ends, which lost 0 bases and 7 bases, there was a span of 4 bases. The CDR3 loop spans 13 amino acids. Germline CDR1 is SEHNR and CDR2 is FQNEAQ (reference sequence). CDR3 nucleotide sequence: TGTGCCAGCAGCTTAGCCCTGAATTCACCCCTCCACTTT. Protein product: CASSLALNSPLHF.

This chain joins TRBV9 and TRBJ2-1; TRBD2 matches at 11 bases. Per germline, CDR1 SGDLS and CDR2 YYNGEE. CDR3 length equals 16 residues. J was trimmed by 2 bases and V by 1 base; bases with no gene match: 2. The DNA for the CDR3 is TGTGCCAGCAGCGTATTTAGCGGGGGGGCCTACAATGAGCAGTTCTTC. Translated, it gives CASSVFSGGAYNEQFF.

The V and J genes are TRBV5-1 and TRBJ1-1; D remains ambiguous. With 0 bases removed from V and 1 base from J, the gap between germline ends came to 10 bases. There are 15 residues in the CDR3. The germline V gene encodes CDR1 SGHRS and CDR2 YFSETQ. In nucleotides, the CDR3 is TGCGCCAGCAGCTTGGATCCGGGCGGGAACACTGAAGCTTTCTTT. This gives the protein CASSLDPGGNTEAFF.

The chain uses TRBV5-1 and TRBJ2-3, with TRBD2 identical over 9 bases. Germline V gene sequence: CDR1 SGHRS, CDR2 YFSETQ. The CDR3 is 17 residues long. V gave up 3 bases and J gave up 4 bases; unmatched junction bases: 12. CDR3 amino acids: CASSSFVRGGHADTQYF. CDR3 in DNA: TGCGCCAGCAGCTCTTTTGTGCGGGGGGGCCACGCAGATACGCAGTATTTT. The full variable domain, rest sourced from reference TRBV5-1 and TRBJ2-3, is KAGVTQTPRYLIKTRGQQVTLSCSPISGHRSVSWYQQTPGQGLQFLFEYFSETQRNKGNFPGRFSGRQFSNSRSEMNVSTLELGDSALYLCASSSFVRGGHADTQYFGPGTRLTVL.

J is TRBJ2-1 and V is TRBV20-1, with TRBD2 identical over 14 bases. The germline V gene encodes CDR1 DFQATT and CDR2 SNEGSKA (reference sequence). With V trimmed by 5 bases and J by 1 base, 7 bases remained unmatched. The CDR3 consists of 17 residues. The CDR3 DNA reads as TGCAGTGCTGAGGGACTAGCGGGAGCCGGGTCCTACAATGAGCAGTTCTTC. This translates into CSAEGLAGAGSYNEQFF.

In its sample, this clonotype was seen many times. The genes are TRBV20-1 and TRBJ2-6; 7 positions match TRBD1. The V segment lost 2 bases and the J segment 4 bases; nucleotides outside the gene matches: 5. Per the germline V gene, CDR1 is DFQATT and CDR2 is SNEGSKA (reference sequence). This CDR3 is built from 15 residues. The CDR3 DNA sequence: TGCAGTGCTAGAAACGAGGGGGCCGGGGCCAACGTCCTGACTTTC. This codes for CSARNEGAGANVLTF.

The CDR3 DNA follows: TGTGCCAGCAGCCAGGGGGGGCCCGGCACAGATACGCAGTATTTT. It specifies CASSQGGPGTDTQYF. V usage is TRBV12-3 or TRBV12-4 and J usage is TRBJ2-3; D could derive from TRBD1 or TRBD2 (7 bases each). The germline V and J ends were trimmed by 6 bases and 1 base, with 14 bases remaining between them. This CDR3 region has 15 residues.

The chain couples TRBV2 to TRBJ2-4; 9 bases fit TRBD2. The J call may not be correct, given that the DNA end is closer to TRBJ2-5. This CDR3 has 18 amino acids. Germline assignment: CDR1 SNHLY and CDR2 FYNNEI. The CDR3 coding sequence is TGTGCCAGCAGTGAGAGTCTGGCGGGGGGGCTAGGAGGCGAGACCCAGTACTTC. Amino acid sequence: CASSESLAGGLGGETQYF.

J is TRBJ2-3 and V is TRBV9, with D possibly matching TRBD1 (6 bases). Per the germline V gene, CDR1 is SGDLS and CDR2 is YYNGEE. Trimming took off 5 bases at V and 4 bases at J, with 14 bases between the two ends. This CDR3 is built from 14 residues. The CDR3 protein is CASSNRVHPDTQYF. CDR3 bases: TGTGCCAGCAGTAACAGGGTCCATCCAGATACGCAGTATTTT. Full variable domain (rest looked up from reference TRBV9 and TRBJ2-3): DSGVTQTPKHLITATGQRVTLRCSPRSGDLSVYWYQQSLDQGLQFLIQYYNGEERAKGNILERFSAQQFPDLHSELNLSSLELGDSALYFCASSNRVHPDTQYFGPGTRLTVL.

This sequence joins TRBV20-1 and TRBJ2-1; 10 bases agree with TRBD2. This CDR3 spans 18 amino acids. The germline CDR1 and CDR2 sequences are DFQATT and SNEGSKA (reference sequence). Germline trimming cut 4 bases from V and 8 bases from J; bases unmatched to any gene: 20. This CDR3 is CSAIDGMASGSVVYEQFF. CDR3 sequence (DNA): TGCAGTGCTATAGATGGTATGGCTAGCGGGAGTGTAGTATATGAGCAGTTCTTC.

The rearrangement uses TRBV20-1 and TRBJ2-7; maybe TRBD2 (6 bases). The CDR3 totals 15 residues. The V end lost 6 bases, the J end lost 0 bases, and 18 bases lay between the germline ends. CDR1 and CDR2 (germline): DFQATT, SNEGSKA (reference sequence). In nucleotides, the CDR3 is TGCAGTGCCATACCCCACAGCGGGTCCTCCTACGAGCAGTACTTC. This gives the protein CSAIPHSGSSYEQYF.

This clonotype showed up just a few times. This chain links TRBV25-1 with TRBJ2-3; 10 bases fit TRBD2. V dropped 0 bases and J dropped 5; count of bases not matched to a gene: 11. Germline lookup yields CDR1 MGHDK and CDR2 SYGVNS. CDR3 size: 18 residues. The CDR3 spells CASSEYFRSGGARDTQYF. The DNA for the CDR3 is TGTGCCAGCAGTGAATATTTTCGAAGCGGGGGGGCTAGAGATACGCAGTATTTT.

The chain employs TRBV10-1 and TRBJ1-2, with 7 bases that match TRBD1. CDR1 and CDR2 (germline): WNHNN, SYGVQD (reference sequence). The CDR3 spans 15 residues. The junction had 11 bases not matched to a gene; V was cut back by 6 bases and J by 4 bases. The CDR3: CASSRDRARPYGYTF. The CDR3 coding sequence is TGCGCCAGCAGCCGCGACAGGGCAAGGCCCTATGGCTACACCTTC.

J is TRBJ2-5 and V is TRBV28; TRBD2 aligns across 8 bases. The assigned J gene may be wrong: the sequence end matches TRBJ2-7 better. The germline V gene has CDR1 MDHEN and CDR2 SYDVKM. The CDR3 length is 15 residues. The CDR3 bases are TGTGCCAGCAGGCCCCCGCGGGGGGTTAGCTACGAGCAGTACTTC. Its translation: CASRPPRGVSYEQYF.